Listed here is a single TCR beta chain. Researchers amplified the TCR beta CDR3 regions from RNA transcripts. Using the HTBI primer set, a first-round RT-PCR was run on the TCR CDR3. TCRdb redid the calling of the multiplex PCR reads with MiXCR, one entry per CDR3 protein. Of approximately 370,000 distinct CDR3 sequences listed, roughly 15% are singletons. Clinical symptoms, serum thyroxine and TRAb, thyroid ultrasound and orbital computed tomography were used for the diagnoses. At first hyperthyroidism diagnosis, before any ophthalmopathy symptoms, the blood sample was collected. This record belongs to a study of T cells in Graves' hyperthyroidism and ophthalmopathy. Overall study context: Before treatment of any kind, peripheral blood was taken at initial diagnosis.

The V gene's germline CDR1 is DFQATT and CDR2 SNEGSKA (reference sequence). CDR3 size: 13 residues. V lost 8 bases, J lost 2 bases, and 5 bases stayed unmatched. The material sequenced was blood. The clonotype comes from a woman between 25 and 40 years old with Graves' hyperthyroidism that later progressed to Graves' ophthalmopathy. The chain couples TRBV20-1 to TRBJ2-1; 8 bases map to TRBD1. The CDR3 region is CSPRQGTYNEQFF. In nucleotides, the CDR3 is TGCAGTCCGAGACAGGGGACCTACAATGAGCAGTTCTTC.